This T cell receptor beta chain was sequenced for a study of T cells in localized non-small cell lung cancer. Study-level findings and limits: Within adjacent lung there appeared a median about 54 of the top 100 tumor clones. The greatest T cell clonality was found in uninvolved adjacent lung (higher than in tumor).

Some clones are missing from TCRdb's copy, which holds only in-frame ones; the method was immunoSEQ multiplex PCR. The sample holds approximately 3,000 clones; more than 25% are singletons and the top ten take approximately 8.3%. In regard to this clone: Its cognate antigen is unknown.

Germline CDR1 LNHDA, CDR2 SQIVND (reference sequence). The V gene lost 7 bases and the J gene lost 2 bases, with 11 bases spanning the gap. CDR3 size: 14 residues. The sequence was obtained from a woman aged 35 to 69 with stage I lung adenocarcinoma. The sequencing used normal lung tissue next to the tumor, collected before any cancer treatment. The V call is TRBV19, the J call TRBJ2-2, with TRBD1 as a possible D gene (5 bases). CDR3 nucleotide sequence: TGTGCCAGTAAGTCGGACAAAAACACCGGGGAGCTGTTTTTT. Protein: CASKSDKNTGELFF.